The 10 T cell receptor beta chains below come from one sample, sequenced in a study of cytomegalovirus exposure and HLA in healthy donors (dated by TCRdb to 2015 to 2018). Library preparation used the immunoSEQ multiplex PCR assay. A mixture of 60 forward primers for TCR Vbeta segments and 13 reverse primers for TCR Jbeta segments was used in the multiplex PCR. The immuneACCESS repertoire file appears here via TCRdb, limited to in-frame rearrangements. These files lack a portion of the clones; in checked studies, under half of the deficit traces to unresolved V genes, and the cause of the others is not known. The sample records 250,000 to 350,000 clones, approximately 90% of which are singletons. Roughly 4% of the sample is taken by the ten largest. The sequencing input was PBMCs. Receptor source: a man aged 35 to 55 in good health and CMV-seropositive.

V and J are TRBV10-1 and TRBJ2-1, with TRBD2 matching over 10 bases. The V segment lost 6 bases and the J segment 7 bases; nucleotides outside the gene matches: 6. Germline lookup yields CDR1 WNHNN and CDR2 SYGVQD (reference sequence). CDR3 length: 14 residues. In DNA form, the CDR3 reads TGCGCCAGCAGCGGGTTAGCGGGAGGAAATGAGCAGTTCTTC. Protein sequence: CASSGLAGGNEQFF.

The gene calls are TRBV7-8 and TRBJ2-5; 8 bases are shared with TRBD2. CDR1 and CDR2 from the germline V gene are SGHVS and FQNEAQ. The CDR3 runs 18 residues. Trimming cost V 4 bases and J 1 base; bases outside gene matches: 14. The CDR3 spells CASSSEDGRASAQETQYF. CDR3 bases: TGTGCCAGCAGCTCGGAGGACGGGAGGGCCTCGGCCCAAGAGACCCAGTACTTC.

The chain couples TRBV2 to TRBJ1-2, with D possibly TRBD1 on 6 matching bases. From germline, CDR1 is SNHLY and CDR2 FYNNEI. V dropped 4 bases and J dropped 4 bases, with 10 bases sitting between them. This CDR3 spans 13 amino acids. CDR3 protein: CASSVTGTYGYTF. Here the CDR3 DNA reads TGTGCCAGCAGTGTAACAGGGACCTATGGCTACACCTTC.

This clone was detected only once. J is TRBJ2-7 and V is TRBV25-1; TRBD1 might be the D (6 bases). The germline gives CDR1 MGHDK, CDR2 SYGVNS. The CDR3 covers 16 residues. V lost 2 bases, J lost 2 bases, and 16 bases lay in between. The CDR3 sequence is CASSEGTGHSAYEQYF. As DNA, the CDR3 is TGTGCCAGCAGTGAAGGTACGGGACACTCCGCCTACGAGCAGTACTTC.

The V call is TRBV27, the J call TRBJ2-7, with 11 bases identical to TRBD2. CDR1 is MNHEY, CDR2 SMNVEV, per germline (reference sequence). The CDR3 covers 16 residues. With V trimmed by 7 bases and J by 2 bases, 10 bases remained unmatched. The CDR3: CASMGLAGGWAYEQYF. The DNA for the CDR3 is TGTGCCAGCATGGGGCTAGCGGGAGGTTGGGCCTACGAGCAGTACTTC.

The chain uses TRBV4-3 and TRBJ2-5, with 7 bases lining up with TRBD1. The CDR3 loop spans 14 amino acids. Unmatched junction bases numbered 8, after V lost 5 bases and J lost 5 bases. Germline assignment: CDR1 LGHNA and CDR2 YSLEER. The CDR3 DNA is TGCGCCAGCAGCTCGGGACAGCTAAGCGAGACCCAGTACTTC. Amino acids: CASSSGQLSETQYF.

This clone was observed a single time. The chain uses TRBV18 and TRBJ1-1, with 7 bases identical to TRBD1. With 5 bases clipped from V and 3 bases from J, the junction kept 3 bases outside the gene matches. The CDR3 consists of 13 residues. Per germline, CDR1 KGHSH and CDR2 LQKENI. CDR3 DNA: TGTGCCAGCTCATCCGGACAGGACACTGAAGCTTTCTTT. Translating it yields CASSSGQDTEAFF.

V gene TRBV11-2 combines with J gene TRBJ1-1, with TRBD1 matching over 7 bases. Trimming at V came to 3 bases and at J to 5 bases, leaving 9 bases not matched to a gene. The germline V gene has CDR1 SGHAT and CDR2 FQNNGV. The CDR3 is 15 amino acids. The CDR3 nucleotides are TGTGCCAGCAGCTTCCTCCCAGGGGGTGGAACTGAAGCTTTCTTT. Translated, it gives CASSFLPGGGTEAFF. The full variable domain, in which reference TRBV11-2 and TRBJ1-1 provide the parts outside the CDR3, is EAGVAQSPRYKIIEKRQSVAFWCNPISGHATLYWYQQILGQGPKLLIQFQNNGVVDDSQLPKDRFSAERLKGVDSTLKIQPAKLEDSAVYLCASSFLPGGGTEAFFGQGTRLTVV.

The chain joins TRBV5-6 to TRBJ2-7; D is unclear. CDR1 and CDR2 (germline): SGHDT, YYEEEE. V was trimmed by 1 base and J by 2 bases, leaving 7 bases between them. The CDR3 runs 13 residues. The CDR3 DNA reads as TGTGCCAGCAGCTTGAGTTCAGCCTACGAGCAGTACTTC. It specifies CASSLSSAYEQYF. The full variable domain, with the rest looked up from reference TRBV5-6 and TRBJ2-7, is DAGVTQSPTHLIKTRGQQVTLRCSPKSGHDTVSWYQQALGQGPQFIFQYYEEEERQRGNFPDRFSGHQFPNYSSELNVNALLLGDSALYLCASSLSSAYEQYFGPGTRLTVT.

V usage is TRBV5-1 and J usage is TRBJ1-6; D is possibly TRBD1 (5 bases). Per the germline V gene, CDR1 is SGHRS and CDR2 is YFSETQ. Deletions cut 3 bases from V and 10 bases from J, with 11 bases between. There are 13 residues in the CDR3. In nucleotides, the CDR3 is TGCGCCAGCAGCTGGCGGGGGGGATCACCCCTCCACTTT. Amino acids: CASSWRGGSPLHF.